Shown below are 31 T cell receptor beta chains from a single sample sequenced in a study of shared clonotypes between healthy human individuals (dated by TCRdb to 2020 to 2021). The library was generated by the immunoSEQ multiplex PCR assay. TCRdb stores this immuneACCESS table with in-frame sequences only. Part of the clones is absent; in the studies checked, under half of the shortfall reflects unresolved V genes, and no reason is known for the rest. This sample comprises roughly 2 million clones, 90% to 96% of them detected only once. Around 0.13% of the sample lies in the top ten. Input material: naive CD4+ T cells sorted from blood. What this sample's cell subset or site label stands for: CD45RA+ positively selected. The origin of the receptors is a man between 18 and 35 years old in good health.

The CDR3 is CATSNGTAPRQETQYF. Here the CDR3 DNA reads TGTGCCACCAGCAACGGGACCGCCCCACGCCAAGAGACCCAGTACTTC. The chain carries TRBV15 and TRBJ2-5, with D perhaps being TRBD1 or TRBD2 (5 bases each). CDR1 is LNHNV and CDR2 is YYDKDF in the germline V gene (reference sequence). The V gene lost 4 bases and the J gene lost 1 base, with 16 bases spanning the gap. The CDR3 loop spans 16 amino acids. Based on the CDR3 plus reference TRBV15 and TRBJ2-5, the full variable domain is DAMVIQNPRYQVTQFGKPVTLSCSQTLNHNVMYWYQQKSSQAPKLLFHYYDKDFNNEADTPDNFQSRRPNTSFCFLDIRSPGLGDTAMYLCATSNGTAPRQETQYFGPGTRLLVL.

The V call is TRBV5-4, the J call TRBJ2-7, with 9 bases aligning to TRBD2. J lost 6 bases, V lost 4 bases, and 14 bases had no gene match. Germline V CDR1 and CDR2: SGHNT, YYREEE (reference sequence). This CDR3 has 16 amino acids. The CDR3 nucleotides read TGTGCCAGCAGCCCCCGCGCGGTGAGCGGGGGGCTCGAGCAGTACTTC. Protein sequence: CASSPRAVSGGLEQYF. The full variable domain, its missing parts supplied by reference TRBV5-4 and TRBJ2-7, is ETGVTQSPTHLIKTRGQQVTLRCSSQSGHNTVSWYQQALGQGPQFIFQYYREEENGRGNFPPRFSGLQFPNYSSELNVNALELDDSALYLCASSPRAVSGGLEQYFGPGTRLTVT.

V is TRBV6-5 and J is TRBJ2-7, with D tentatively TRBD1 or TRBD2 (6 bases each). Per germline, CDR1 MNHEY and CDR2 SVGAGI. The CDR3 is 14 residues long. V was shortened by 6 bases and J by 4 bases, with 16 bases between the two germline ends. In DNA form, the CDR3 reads TGTGCCAGCAGGAGGGGGGCAGGGGCTTACGAGCAGTACTTC. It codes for CASRRGAGAYEQYF.

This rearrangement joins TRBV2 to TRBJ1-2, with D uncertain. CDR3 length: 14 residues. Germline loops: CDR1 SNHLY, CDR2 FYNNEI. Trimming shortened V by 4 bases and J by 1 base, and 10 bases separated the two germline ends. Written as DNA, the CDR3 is TGTGCCAGCAGTGGGGCAGTGCTTAACTATGGCTACACCTTC. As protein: CASSGAVLNYGYTF.

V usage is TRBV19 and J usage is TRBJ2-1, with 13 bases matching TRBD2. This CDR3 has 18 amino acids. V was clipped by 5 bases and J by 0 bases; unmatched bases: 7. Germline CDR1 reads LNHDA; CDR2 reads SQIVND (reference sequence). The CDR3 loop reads CASSWGLAGRSSYNEQFF. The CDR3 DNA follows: TGTGCCAGTAGTTGGGGACTAGCGGGACGGAGCTCCTACAATGAGCAGTTCTTC.

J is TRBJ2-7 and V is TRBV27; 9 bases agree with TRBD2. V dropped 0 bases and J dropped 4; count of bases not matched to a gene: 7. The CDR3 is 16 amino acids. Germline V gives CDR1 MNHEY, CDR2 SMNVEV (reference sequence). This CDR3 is CASSLSVPSGVYEQYF. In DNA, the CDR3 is TGTGCCAGCAGTTTATCGGTGCCTAGCGGGGTGTACGAGCAGTACTTC.

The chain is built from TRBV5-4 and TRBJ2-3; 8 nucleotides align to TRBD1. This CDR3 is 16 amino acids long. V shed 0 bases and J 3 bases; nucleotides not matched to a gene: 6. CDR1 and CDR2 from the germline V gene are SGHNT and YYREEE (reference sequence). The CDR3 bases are TGTGCCAGCAGCTTGGCCACCGGACAGGGTACAGATACGCAGTATTTT. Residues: CASSLATGQGTDTQYF.

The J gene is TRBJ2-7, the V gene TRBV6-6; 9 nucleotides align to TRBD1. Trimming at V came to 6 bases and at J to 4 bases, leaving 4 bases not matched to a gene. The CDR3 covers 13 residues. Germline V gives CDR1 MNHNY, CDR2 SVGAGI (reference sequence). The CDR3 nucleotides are TGTGCCAGCAGCCAGACAGGGGGGTACGAGCAGTACTTC. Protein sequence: CASSQTGGYEQYF.

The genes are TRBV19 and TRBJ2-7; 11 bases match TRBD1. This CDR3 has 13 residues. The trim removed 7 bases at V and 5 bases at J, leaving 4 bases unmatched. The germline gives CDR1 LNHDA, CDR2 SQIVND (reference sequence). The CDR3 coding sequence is TGTGCCAGTAAGTGGACAGGGGGCAACGAGCAGTACTTC. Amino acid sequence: CASKWTGGNEQYF. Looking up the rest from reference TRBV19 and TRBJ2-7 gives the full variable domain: DGGITQSPKYLFRKEGQNVTLSCEQNLNHDAMYWYRQDPGQGLRLIYYSQIVNDFQKGDIAEGYSVSREKKESFPLTVTSAQKNPTAFYLCASKWTGGNEQYFGPGTRLTVT.

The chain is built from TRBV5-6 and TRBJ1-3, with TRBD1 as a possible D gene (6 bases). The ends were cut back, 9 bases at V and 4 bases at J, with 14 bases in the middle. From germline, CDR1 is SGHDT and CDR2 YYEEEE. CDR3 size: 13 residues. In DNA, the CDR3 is TGTGCCATCTGTCGGGGGCAAGGAAACACCATATATTTT. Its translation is CAICRGQGNTIYF.

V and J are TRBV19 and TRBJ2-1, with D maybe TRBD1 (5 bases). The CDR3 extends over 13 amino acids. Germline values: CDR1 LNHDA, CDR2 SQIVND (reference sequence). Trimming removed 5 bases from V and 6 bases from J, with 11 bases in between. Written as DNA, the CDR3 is TGTGCCAGTAGTTACCAGGGCCCCAATGAGCAGTTCTTC. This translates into CASSYQGPNEQFF.

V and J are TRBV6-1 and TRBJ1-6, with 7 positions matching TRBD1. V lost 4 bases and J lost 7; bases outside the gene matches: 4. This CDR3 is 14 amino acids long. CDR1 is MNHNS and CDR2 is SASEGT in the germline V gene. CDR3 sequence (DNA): TGTGCCAGCAGTGTCCAGGGGGAGAATTCACCCCTCCACTTT. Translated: CASSVQGENSPLHF.

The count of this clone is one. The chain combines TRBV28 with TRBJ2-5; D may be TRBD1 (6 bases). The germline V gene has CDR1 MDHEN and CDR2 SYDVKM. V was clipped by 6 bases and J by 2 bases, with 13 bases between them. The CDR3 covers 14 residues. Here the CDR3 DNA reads TGTGCCAGCAGGTCCCAGGGGCTACAAGAGACCCAGTACTTC. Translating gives CASRSQGLQETQYF.

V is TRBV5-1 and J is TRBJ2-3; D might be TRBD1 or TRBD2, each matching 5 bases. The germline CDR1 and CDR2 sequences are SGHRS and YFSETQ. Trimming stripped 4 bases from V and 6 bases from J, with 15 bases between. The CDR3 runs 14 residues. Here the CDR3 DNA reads TGCGCCAGCAGCCAGTTGATAGGGGAGGATACGCAGTATTTT. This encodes CASSQLIGEDTQYF.

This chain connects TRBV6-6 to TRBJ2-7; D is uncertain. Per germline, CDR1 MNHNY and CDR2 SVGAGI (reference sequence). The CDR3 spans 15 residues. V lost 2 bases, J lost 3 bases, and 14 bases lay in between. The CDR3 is CASSYAVVSDYEQYF. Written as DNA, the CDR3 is TGTGCCAGCAGTTACGCCGTTGTTTCGGACTACGAGCAGTACTTC.

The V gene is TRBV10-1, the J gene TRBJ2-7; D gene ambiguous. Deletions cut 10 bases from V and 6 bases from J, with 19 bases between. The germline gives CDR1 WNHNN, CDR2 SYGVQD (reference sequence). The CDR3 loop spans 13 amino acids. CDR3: CATARLVDGEQYF. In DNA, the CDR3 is TGCGCCACCGCTAGGCTGGTCGACGGCGAGCAGTACTTC.

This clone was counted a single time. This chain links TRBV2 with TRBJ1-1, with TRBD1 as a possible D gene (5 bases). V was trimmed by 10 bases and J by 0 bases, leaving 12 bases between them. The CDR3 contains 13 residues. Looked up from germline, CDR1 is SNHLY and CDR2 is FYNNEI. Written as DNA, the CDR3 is TGTGCCACCTCGCAGGGATTGAACACTGAAGCTTTCTTT. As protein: CATSQGLNTEAFF.

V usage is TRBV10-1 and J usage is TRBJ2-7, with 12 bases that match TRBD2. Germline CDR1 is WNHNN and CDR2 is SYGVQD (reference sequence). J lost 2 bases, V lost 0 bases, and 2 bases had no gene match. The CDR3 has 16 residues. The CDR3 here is CASSESTSGGAYEQYF. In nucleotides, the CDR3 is TGCGCCAGCAGTGAGTCGACTAGCGGGGGAGCCTACGAGCAGTACTTC.

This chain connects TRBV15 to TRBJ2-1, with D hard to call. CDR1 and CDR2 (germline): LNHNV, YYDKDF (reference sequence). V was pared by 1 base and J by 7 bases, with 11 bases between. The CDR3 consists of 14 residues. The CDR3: CATSRVTIANEQFF. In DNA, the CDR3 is TGTGCCACCAGCAGAGTCACAATCGCTAATGAGCAGTTCTTC.

The chain's CDR3 is CASSYSIGTATHEQYF. The CDR3, as DNA: TGTGCCAGCAGTTACTCGATCGGGACGGCCACCCACGAGCAGTACTTC. The chain uses TRBV6-6 and TRBJ2-5; perhaps D is TRBD1 or TRBD2 (5 bases each). The DNA end lines up better with TRBJ2-7; the J call may be wrong. CDR1 is MNHNY, CDR2 SVGAGI, per germline (reference sequence). The CDR3 sequence is 16 residues long.

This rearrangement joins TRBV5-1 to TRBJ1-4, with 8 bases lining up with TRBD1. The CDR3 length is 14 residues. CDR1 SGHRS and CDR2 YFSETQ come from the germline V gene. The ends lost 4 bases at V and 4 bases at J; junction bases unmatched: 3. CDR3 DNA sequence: TGCGCCAGCAGCCGGACAGGGCTTAATGAAAAACTGTTTTTT. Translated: CASSRTGLNEKLFF.

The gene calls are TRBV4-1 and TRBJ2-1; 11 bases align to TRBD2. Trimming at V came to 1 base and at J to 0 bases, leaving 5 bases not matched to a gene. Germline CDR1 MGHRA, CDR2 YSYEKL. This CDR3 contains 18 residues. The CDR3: CASSQALAGGSSYNEQFF. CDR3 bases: TGCGCCAGCAGCCAAGCGCTAGCGGGGGGAAGCTCCTACAATGAGCAGTTCTTC.

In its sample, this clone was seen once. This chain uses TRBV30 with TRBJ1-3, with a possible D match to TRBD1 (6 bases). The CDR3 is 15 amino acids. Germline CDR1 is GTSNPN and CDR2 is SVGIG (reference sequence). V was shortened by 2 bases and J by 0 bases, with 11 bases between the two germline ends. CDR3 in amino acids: CAWSSPGASGNTIYF. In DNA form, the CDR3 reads TGTGCCTGGAGTTCCCCGGGGGCCTCTGGAAACACCATATATTTT.

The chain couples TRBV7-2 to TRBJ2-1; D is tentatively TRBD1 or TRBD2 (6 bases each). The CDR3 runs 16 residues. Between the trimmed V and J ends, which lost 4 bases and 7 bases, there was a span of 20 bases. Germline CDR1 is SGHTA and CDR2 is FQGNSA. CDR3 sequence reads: CASSWGAHWPPNEQFF. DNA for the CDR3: TGTGCCAGCAGCTGGGGGGCTCACTGGCCCCCTAATGAGCAGTTCTTC.

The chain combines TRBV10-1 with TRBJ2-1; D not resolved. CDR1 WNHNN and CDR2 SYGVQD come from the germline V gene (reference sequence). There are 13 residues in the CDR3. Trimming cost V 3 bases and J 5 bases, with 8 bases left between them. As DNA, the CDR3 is TGCGCCAGCAGTGAAGGGTACAACAATGAGCAGTTCTTC. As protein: CASSEGYNNEQFF.

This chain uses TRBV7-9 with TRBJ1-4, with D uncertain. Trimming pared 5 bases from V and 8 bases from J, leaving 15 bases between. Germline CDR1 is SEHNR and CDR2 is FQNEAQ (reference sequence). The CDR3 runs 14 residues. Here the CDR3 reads CASSHSLPWEKLFF. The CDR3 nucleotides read TGTGCCAGCAGCCACAGTCTCCCGTGGGAAAAACTGTTTTTT.

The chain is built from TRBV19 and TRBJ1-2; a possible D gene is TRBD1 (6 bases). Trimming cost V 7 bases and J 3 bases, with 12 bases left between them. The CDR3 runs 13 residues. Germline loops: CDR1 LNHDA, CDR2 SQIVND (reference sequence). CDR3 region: CASTQGSDYGYTF. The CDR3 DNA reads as TGTGCCAGTACCCAGGGGTCTGACTATGGCTACACCTTC. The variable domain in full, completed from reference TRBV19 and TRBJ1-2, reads DGGITQSPKYLFRKEGQNVTLSCEQNLNHDAMYWYRQDPGQGLRLIYYSQIVNDFQKGDIAEGYSVSREKKESFPLTVTSAQKNPTAFYLCASTQGSDYGYTFGSGTRLTVV.

CDR3 nucleotide sequence: TGTGCCAGCAGTGTTGCGGGGGGTGACACTGAAGCTTTCTTT. Its protein product is CASSVAGGDTEAFF. The chain employs TRBV2 and TRBJ1-1, with D possibly matching TRBD1 (5 bases). In germline, CDR1 is SNHLY, CDR2 FYNNEI. CDR3 length: 14 residues. The V and J ends lost 4 bases and 3 bases respectively, with 12 bases between them.

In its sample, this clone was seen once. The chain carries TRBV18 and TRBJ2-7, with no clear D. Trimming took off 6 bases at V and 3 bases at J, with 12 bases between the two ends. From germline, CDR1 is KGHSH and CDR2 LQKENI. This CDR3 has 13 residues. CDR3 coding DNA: TGTGCCAGCTCGGGTTCTTCAAACTACGAGCAGTACTTC. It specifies CASSGSSNYEQYF.

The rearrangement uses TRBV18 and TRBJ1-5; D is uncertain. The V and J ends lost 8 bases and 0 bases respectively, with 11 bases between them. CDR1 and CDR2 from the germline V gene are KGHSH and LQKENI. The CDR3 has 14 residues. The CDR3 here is CASGISDSNQPQHF. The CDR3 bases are TGTGCCAGCGGGATCTCGGATAGCAATCAGCCCCAGCATTTT. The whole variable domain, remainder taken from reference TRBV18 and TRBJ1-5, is NAGVMQNPRHLVRRRGQEARLRCSPMKGHSHVYWYRQLPEEGLKFMVYLQKENIIDESGMPKERFSAEFPKEGPSILRIQQVVRGDSAAYFCASGISDSNQPQHFGDGTRLSIL.

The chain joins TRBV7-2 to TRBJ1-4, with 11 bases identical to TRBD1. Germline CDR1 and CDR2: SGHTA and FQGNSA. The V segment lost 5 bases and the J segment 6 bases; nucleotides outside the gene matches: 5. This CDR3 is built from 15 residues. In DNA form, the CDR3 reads TGTGCCAGCAGCGGAGGGACAGGGGGTTATGAAAAACTGTTTTTT. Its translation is CASSGGTGGYEKLFF.